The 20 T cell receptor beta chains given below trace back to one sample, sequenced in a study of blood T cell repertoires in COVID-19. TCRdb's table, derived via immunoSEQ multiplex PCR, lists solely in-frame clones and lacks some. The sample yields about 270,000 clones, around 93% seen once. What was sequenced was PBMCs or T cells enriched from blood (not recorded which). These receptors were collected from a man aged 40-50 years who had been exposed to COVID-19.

This CDR3 reads CAITPGGNEQFF. As DNA, the CDR3 is TGTGCCATCACACCGGGGGGGAATGAGCAGTTCTTC. The chain has TRBV10-3 and TRBJ2-1; 8 nucleotides align to TRBD2. This CDR3 has 12 residues. Germline V gene lookup returns CDR1 ENHRY and CDR2 SYGVKD. The V and J ends lost 7 bases and 7 bases, in that order; junction bases with no gene match: 3.

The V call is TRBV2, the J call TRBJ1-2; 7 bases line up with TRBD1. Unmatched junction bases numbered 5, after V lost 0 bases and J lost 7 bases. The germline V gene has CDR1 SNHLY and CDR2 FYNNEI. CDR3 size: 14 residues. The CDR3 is CASSEASGQVGYTF. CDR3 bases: TGTGCCAGCAGTGAAGCCAGTGGACAGGTTGGCTACACCTTC.

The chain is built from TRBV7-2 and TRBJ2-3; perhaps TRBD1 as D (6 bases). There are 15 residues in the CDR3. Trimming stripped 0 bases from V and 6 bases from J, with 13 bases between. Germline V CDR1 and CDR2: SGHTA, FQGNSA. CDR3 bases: TGTGCCAGCAGCTTAGCCCTAGGGGGATGGGATACGCAGTATTTT. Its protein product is CASSLALGGWDTQYF.

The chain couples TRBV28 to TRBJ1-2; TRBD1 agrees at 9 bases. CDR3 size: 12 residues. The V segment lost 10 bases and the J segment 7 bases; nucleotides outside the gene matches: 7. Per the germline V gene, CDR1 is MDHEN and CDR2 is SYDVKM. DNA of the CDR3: TGTGCCATTCCACAGGGGGCGGCTGGCTACACCTTC. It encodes CAIPQGAAGYTF.

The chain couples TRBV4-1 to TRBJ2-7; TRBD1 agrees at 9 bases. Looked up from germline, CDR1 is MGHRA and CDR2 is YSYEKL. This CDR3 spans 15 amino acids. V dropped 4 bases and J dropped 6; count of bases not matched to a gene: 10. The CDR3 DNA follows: TGCGCCAGCAGCCGAGACGAGGGACAGGGCTCCGAGCAGTACTTC. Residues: CASSRDEGQGSEQYF.

The chain's CDR3 is CASSPGTGGEKLFF. In DNA, the CDR3 is TGTGCCAGCTCACCAGGGACAGGGGGTGAAAAACTGTTTTTT. The genes are TRBV18 and TRBJ1-4; 11 bases fit TRBD1. V lost 2 bases to trimming and J lost 7 bases; unmatched junction nucleotides: 0. CDR3 size: 14 residues. Germline V CDR1 and CDR2: KGHSH, LQKENI.

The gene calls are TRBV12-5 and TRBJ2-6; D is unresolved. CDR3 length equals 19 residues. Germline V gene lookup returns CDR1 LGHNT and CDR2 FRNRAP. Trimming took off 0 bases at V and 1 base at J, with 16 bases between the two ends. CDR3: CASGLVHPGVGSGANVLTF. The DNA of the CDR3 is TGTGCTAGTGGTTTGGTACACCCAGGTGTGGGTTCTGGGGCCAACGTCCTGACTTTC.

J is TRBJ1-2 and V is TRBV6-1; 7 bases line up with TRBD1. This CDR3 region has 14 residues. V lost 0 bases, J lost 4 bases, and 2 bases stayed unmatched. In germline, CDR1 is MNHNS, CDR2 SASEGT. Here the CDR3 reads CASSEAYRGYGYTF. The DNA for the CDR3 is TGTGCCAGCAGTGAAGCTTACAGGGGCTATGGCTACACCTTC.

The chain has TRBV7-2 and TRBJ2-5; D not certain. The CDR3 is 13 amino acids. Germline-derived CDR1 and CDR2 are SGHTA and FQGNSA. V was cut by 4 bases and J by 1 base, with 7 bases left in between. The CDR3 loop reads CASSSRGQETQYF. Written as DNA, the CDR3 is TGTGCCAGCAGCTCCAGAGGCCAAGAGACCCAGTACTTC.

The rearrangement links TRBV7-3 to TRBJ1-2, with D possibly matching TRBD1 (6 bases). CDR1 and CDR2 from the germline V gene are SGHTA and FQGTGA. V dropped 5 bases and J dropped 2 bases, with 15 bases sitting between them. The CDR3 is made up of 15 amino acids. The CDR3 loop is CASSRGTPKNYGYTF. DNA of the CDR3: TGTGCCAGCAGCCGAGGGACACCAAAGAACTATGGCTACACCTTC.

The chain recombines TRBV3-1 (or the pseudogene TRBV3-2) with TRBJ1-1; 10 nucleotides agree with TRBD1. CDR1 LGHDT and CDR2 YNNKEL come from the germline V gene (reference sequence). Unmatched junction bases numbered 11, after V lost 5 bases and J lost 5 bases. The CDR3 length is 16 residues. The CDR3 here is CASSTGTGAGGTEAFF. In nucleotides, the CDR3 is TGTGCCAGCAGCACCGGGACAGGGGCGGGAGGGACTGAAGCTTTCTTT.

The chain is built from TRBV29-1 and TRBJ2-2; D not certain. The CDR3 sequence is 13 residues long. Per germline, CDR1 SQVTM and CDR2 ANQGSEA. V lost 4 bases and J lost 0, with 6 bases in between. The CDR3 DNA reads TGCAGCGTTGTTCGTCCGAACACCGGGGAGCTGTTTTTT. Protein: CSVVRPNTGELFF.

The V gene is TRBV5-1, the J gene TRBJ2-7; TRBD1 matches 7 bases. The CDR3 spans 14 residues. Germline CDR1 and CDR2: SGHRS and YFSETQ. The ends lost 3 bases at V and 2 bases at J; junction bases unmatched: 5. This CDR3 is CASSYSGTAYEQYF. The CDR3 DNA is TGCGCCAGCAGCTATTCCGGGACAGCCTACGAGCAGTACTTC. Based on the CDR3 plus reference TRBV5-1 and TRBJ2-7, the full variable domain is KAGVTQTPRYLIKTRGQQVTLSCSPISGHRSVSWYQQTPGQGLQFLFEYFSETQRNKGNFPGRFSGRQFSNSRSEMNVSTLELGDSALYLCASSYSGTAYEQYFGPGTRLTVT.

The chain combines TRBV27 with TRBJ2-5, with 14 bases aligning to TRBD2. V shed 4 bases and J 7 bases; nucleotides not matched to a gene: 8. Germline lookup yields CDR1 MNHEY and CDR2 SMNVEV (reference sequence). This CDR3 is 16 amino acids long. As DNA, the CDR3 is TGTGCCAGCAGTTACTCTGCGGGACTAGCGGGAGCGACCCAGTACTTC. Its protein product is CASSYSAGLAGATQYF.

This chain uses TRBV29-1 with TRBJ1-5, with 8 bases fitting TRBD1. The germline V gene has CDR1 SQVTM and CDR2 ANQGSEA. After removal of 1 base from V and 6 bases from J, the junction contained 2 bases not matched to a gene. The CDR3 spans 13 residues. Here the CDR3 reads CSVEGTGGQPQHF. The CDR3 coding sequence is TGCAGCGTTGAAGGAACAGGGGGTCAGCCCCAGCATTTT. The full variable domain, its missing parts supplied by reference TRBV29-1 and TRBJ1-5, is SAVISQKPSRDICQRGTSLTIQCQVDSQVTMMFWYRQQPGQSLTLIATANQGSEATYESGFVIDKFPISRPNLTFSTLTVSNMSPEDSSIYLCSVEGTGGQPQHFGDGTRLSIL.

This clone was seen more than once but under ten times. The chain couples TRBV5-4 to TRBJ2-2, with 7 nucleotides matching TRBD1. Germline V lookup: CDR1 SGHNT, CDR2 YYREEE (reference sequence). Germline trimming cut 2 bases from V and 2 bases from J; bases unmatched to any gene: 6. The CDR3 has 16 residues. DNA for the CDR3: TGTGCCAGCAGCTTACCCGGGACAGTTAACACCGGGGAGCTGTTTTTT. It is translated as CASSLPGTVNTGELFF.

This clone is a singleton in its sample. For the CDR3, the DNA is TGTGCCAGCAGTTTAATTCAGGGATGGGGCTACACCTTC. Translated: CASSLIQGWGYTF. The chain couples TRBV27 to TRBJ1-2; tentative D call: TRBD1 (5 bases). The length of the CDR3 is 13 residues. Trimming removed 2 bases from V and 8 bases from J, with 12 bases in between. Looked up from germline, CDR1 is MNHEY and CDR2 is SMNVEV (reference sequence).

The CDR3 region is CASRDAPGPHGETQYF. CDR3 bases: TGCGCCAGCAGAGACGCTCCGGGTCCCCACGGGGAGACCCAGTACTTC. The genes are TRBV5-1 and TRBJ2-5; no firm D call. V shed 5 bases and J shed 5 bases, with 22 bases lying between them. Germline assignment: CDR1 SGHRS and CDR2 YFSETQ. CDR3 size: 16 residues.

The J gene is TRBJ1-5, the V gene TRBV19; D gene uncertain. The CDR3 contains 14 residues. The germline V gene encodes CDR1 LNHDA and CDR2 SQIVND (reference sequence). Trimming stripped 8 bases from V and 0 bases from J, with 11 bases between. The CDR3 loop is CASEMLGSNQPQHF. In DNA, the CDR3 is TGTGCCAGTGAGATGCTAGGTAGCAATCAGCCCCAGCATTTT.

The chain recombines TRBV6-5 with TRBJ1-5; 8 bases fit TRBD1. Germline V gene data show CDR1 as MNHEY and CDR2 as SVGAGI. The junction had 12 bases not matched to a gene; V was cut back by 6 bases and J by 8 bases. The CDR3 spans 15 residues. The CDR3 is CASSDGTGGVKPQHF. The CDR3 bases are TGTGCCAGCAGCGATGGGACAGGCGGCGTCAAGCCCCAGCATTTT.